This TCR beta chain came from a study of breast tumors, draining lymph nodes, adjacent tissues. Findings of the study overall: Tumor T cell lymph node origin was a supported hypothesis, not proven. Findings are consistent with lymph node origin and intratumoral expansion of most tumor T cells. Tumor TCR diversity was below lymph nodes but above nontumor tissue.

Many counts were recorded for this clonotype. Its antigen is not known. Samples came from axillary lymph nodes draining the breast cancer. From germline, CDR1 is SGHDT and CDR2 YYEEEE. Trimming stripped 2 bases from V and 6 bases from J, with 8 bases between. CDR3 length equals 12 residues. TCRdb fed the multiplex PCR reads into MiXCR, producing one record per CDR3 protein. Among 150,000 to 250,000 distinct CDR3 sequences listed, 30% to 40% were seen once. This sequence originates from a female donor with breast cancer. Some clones in this sample may be carry-over from other donors' samples. The rearrangement links TRBV5-6 to TRBJ1-2; D is undetermined. The specimen was axillary lymph node tissue. The CDR3 is CASSFLGDGYTF. The CDR3 nucleotides are TGTGCCAGCAGCTTCCTCGGAGATGGCTACACCTTC.